This T cell receptor beta chain came from a study of T-cell reconstitution after alpha-beta-depleted transplantation in children. As it was prepared, the TCRbeta library received unique molecular identifiers. TCRdb independently ran MiXCR on the PCR reads; one entry per CDR3 protein. This repertoire shows 400,000 to 500,000 distinct CDR3 sequences, roughly a tenth found once; its top ten account for roughly 6%. The germline gives CDR1 SGHAT, CDR2 FQNNGV. V dropped 1 base and J dropped 16; count of bases not matched to a gene: 12. The CDR3 has 15 residues. This clonotype was counted only a few times. This clonotype was sampled from a human donor who donated a stem cell graft to a child with acute myeloid leukemia. This chain connects TRBV11-2 to TRBJ2-1; 11 bases are shared with TRBD2. The sample here was PBMCs from the stem cell graft donor, taken from the stem cell graft. CDR3 amino acids: CASSLGVVAGGPTFF. The CDR3 DNA reads TGTGCCAGCAGCTTAGGCGTTGTAGCGGGGGGGCCGACTTTCTTC.